Below, 27 T cell receptor beta chains from the same sample are listed, as sequenced in a study of shared clonotypes between healthy human individuals. Libraries were prepared by immunoSEQ multiplex PCR; TCRdb keeps only in-frame clonotypes and omits some of them. The sample shows about 2,200,000 clones, approximately 94% of them seen only once. Only CD45RO-negative cells positively selected for CCR7 counted as naive CD8 cells, so terminally differentiated effector memory CD45RA+ cells were excluded. The sequenced material came from naive CD8+ T cells from PBMCs. All receptors derive from a man aged 18 to 30 in good health. Some clones in this sample may be carry-over from other donors' samples.

The J gene is TRBJ2-4, the V gene TRBV27, with D unclear. The germline V and J ends were trimmed by 6 bases and 2 bases, with 11 bases remaining between them. The germline gives CDR1 MNHEY, CDR2 SMNVEV (reference sequence). The CDR3 has 14 residues. This CDR3 reads CASSPLETKNIQYF. DNA of the CDR3: TGTGCCAGCAGCCCTCTTGAAACCAAAAACATTCAGTACTTC.

The V gene is TRBV5-6, the J gene TRBJ2-7, with TRBD1 matching over 9 bases. The germline V gene encodes CDR1 SGHDT and CDR2 YYEEEE. The CDR3 loop spans 14 amino acids. Trimming at V came to 5 bases and at J to 2 bases, leaving 5 bases not matched to a gene. The CDR3 sequence: CASRDGTGPYEQYF. For the CDR3, the DNA is TGTGCCAGCAGAGACGGGACAGGGCCCTACGAGCAGTACTTC.

The CDR3 here is CASSLSKSNQPQHF. For the CDR3, the DNA is TGTGCCAGCAGTTTGAGCAAGTCCAATCAGCCCCAGCATTTT. V is TRBV28 and J is TRBJ1-5; no clear D. Trimming took 3 bases from V and 3 from J, leaving 9 bases between them. The CDR3 sequence is 14 residues long. Germline assignment: CDR1 MDHEN and CDR2 SYDVKM.

The chain recombines TRBV29-1 with TRBJ2-1; 8 bases map to TRBD2. CDR3 length: 12 amino acids. Looked up from germline, CDR1 is SQVTM and CDR2 is ANQGSEA. V was pared by 7 bases and J by 9 bases, with 8 bases of the junction left unmatched. The chain's CDR3 is CSGTAGGVEQFF. CDR3 in DNA: TGCAGCGGGACCGCCGGGGGGGTTGAGCAGTTCTTC.

The table lists this clone with a few counts. V usage is TRBV19 and J usage is TRBJ1-2, with D uncertain. The CDR3 covers 15 residues. The germline gives CDR1 LNHDA, CDR2 SQIVND (reference sequence). Trimming removed 8 bases from V and 4 bases from J, with 20 bases in between. CDR3 DNA: TGTGCCAGTGGATCCCGGGTGGGGTTTAGCTATGGCTACACCTTC. Translated, it gives CASGSRVGFSYGYTF.

V usage is TRBV13 and J usage is TRBJ1-1, with unresolved D. The germline CDR1 and CDR2 sequences are PRHDT and FYEKMQ (reference sequence). The CDR3 is 12 residues long. The V end lost 4 bases, the J end lost 11 bases, and 14 bases lay between the germline ends. The CDR3 bases are TGTGCCAGCAGCTCGTTACATGAAACCGCTTTCTTT. Its protein is CASSSLHETAFF. The variable domain in full, with the rest retrieved from reference TRBV13 and TRBJ1-1, is AAGVIQSPRHLIKEKRETATLKCYPIPRHDTVYWYQQGPGQDPQFLISFYEKMQSDKGSIPDRFSAQQFSDYHSELNMSSLELGDSALYFCASSSLHETAFFGQGTRLTVV.

The V call is TRBV5-1, the J call TRBJ1-4; D gene ambiguous. The CDR3 is made up of 12 amino acids. Trimming removed 7 bases at V and 8 bases at J, with 12 bases between. Per germline, CDR1 SGHRS and CDR2 YFSETQ. DNA for the CDR3: TGCGCCAGCCGTGGTGGGGAAGAAAAACTGTTTTTT. Translating it yields CASRGGEEKLFF.

CDR3 bases: TGTGCCAGCAGCTTGAAGACAGAGCAGTACTTC. Encoded protein: CASSLKTEQYF. The rearrangement joins TRBV5-6 to TRBJ2-7; D is ambiguous. V gave up 1 base and J gave up 7 bases, with 6 bases separating them. CDR1 and CDR2 (germline): SGHDT, YYEEEE. This CDR3 has 11 residues.

J is TRBJ2-1 and V is TRBV27, with D perhaps matching TRBD2 (6 bases). The germline V gene has CDR1 MNHEY and CDR2 SMNVEV (reference sequence). V was clipped by 2 bases and J by 3 bases, with 8 bases between them. This CDR3 has 14 amino acids. DNA for the CDR3: TGTGCCAGCAGTTTAGGACTAAACTACAATGAGCAGTTCTTC. Translated, it gives CASSLGLNYNEQFF.

J is TRBJ1-2 and V is TRBV5-8, with D perhaps matching TRBD1 (5 bases). Trimming shortened V by 4 bases and J by 11 bases, and 21 bases separated the two germline ends. Germline V gene sequence: CDR1 SGHTS, CDR2 YDEGEE. The CDR3 is made up of 14 amino acids. In DNA form, the CDR3 reads TGTGCCAGCAGCCTCAGATGGGGGGATTTGGGATACACCTTC. It encodes CASSLRWGDLGYTF.

The chain couples TRBV7-9 to TRBJ2-2; possibly TRBD2 for D (8 bases). Germline V gene data show CDR1 as SEHNR and CDR2 as FQNEAQ (reference sequence). V was clipped by 5 bases and J by 6 bases, with 19 bases between them. The CDR3 length is 16 residues. The CDR3 spells CASSPREGALPGELFF. Here the CDR3 DNA reads TGTGCCAGCAGCCCTCGGGAGGGGGCGCTCCCCGGGGAGCTGTTTTTT. The complete variable domain, with remaining parts taken from reference TRBV7-9 and TRBJ2-2, reads DTGVSQNPRHKITKRGQNVTFRCDPISEHNRLYWYRQTLGQGPEFLTYFQNEAQLEKSRLLSDRFSAERPKGSFSTLEIQRTEQGDSAMYLCASSPREGALPGELFFGEGSRLTVL.

The genes are TRBV5-1 and TRBJ1-2, with no clear D. The CDR3 runs 13 residues. Germline V gene lookup returns CDR1 SGHRS and CDR2 YFSETQ. The V end lost 2 bases, the J end lost 1 base, and 6 bases lay between the germline ends. This chain's CDR3 is CASSLTDNYGYTF. CDR3 nucleotide sequence: TGCGCCAGCAGCTTAACGGATAACTATGGCTACACCTTC.

The CDR3 loop reads CASSPYMGAQPQHF. The CDR3 DNA sequence: TGTGCCAGCAGTCCCTATATGGGGGCTCAGCCCCAGCATTTT. The chain links TRBV27 to TRBJ1-5, with D possibly being TRBD1 (6 bases). V lost 5 bases, J lost 6 bases, and 14 bases lay in between. CDR1 is MNHEY and CDR2 is SMNVEV in the germline V gene (reference sequence). This CDR3 contains 14 residues.

V gene TRBV9 combines with J gene TRBJ2-1, with D possibly being TRBD2 (5 bases). Germline CDR1 reads SGDLS; CDR2 reads YYNGEE. This CDR3 contains 15 residues. Between the trimmed V and J ends, which lost 0 bases and 6 bases, there was a span of 13 bases. The CDR3 loop reads CASSVGTGSPNEQFF. DNA for the CDR3: TGTGCCAGCAGCGTAGGGACGGGATCACCCAATGAGCAGTTCTTC.

To note about this clone: The same CDR3 can be traced to other DNA sequences in this sample. The chain uses TRBV6-6 and TRBJ2-1; the match to TRBD2 covers 9 bases. Germline CDR1 reads MNHNY; CDR2 reads SVGAGI (reference sequence). The CDR3 runs to 15 residues. Trimming removed 4 bases from V and 4 bases from J; junction bases left unmatched: 5. CDR3 sequence: CASSSLAGGYNEQFF. DNA for the CDR3: TGTGCCAGCAGTTCTTTGGCGGGAGGGTACAATGAGCAGTTCTTC.

Details on this clone: Within the sample, other DNA sequences also encode this same CDR3. This CDR3 is CAWSVGLSYEQYF. The CDR3 DNA reads TGTGCCTGGAGTGTAGGCCTTTCCTACGAGCAGTACTTC. This rearrangement joins TRBV30 to TRBJ2-7; D is unresolved. Trimming took off 0 bases at V and 1 base at J, with 7 bases between the two ends. This CDR3 spans 13 amino acids. The germline V gene encodes CDR1 GTSNPN and CDR2 SVGIG (reference sequence).

The V gene is TRBV7-2, the J gene TRBJ2-1; D may be TRBD1 or TRBD2 (5 bases each). Germline CDR1 and CDR2: SGHTA and FQGNSA. Trimming stripped 0 bases from V and 5 bases from J, with 11 bases between. This CDR3 is 15 amino acids long. The CDR3 DNA follows: TGTGCCAGCAGCTTAGCCCTCGGGACGCACAATGAGCAGTTCTTC. Its translation: CASSLALGTHNEQFF. The full variable domain, completed using reference TRBV7-2 and TRBJ2-1, is GAGVSQSPSNKVTEKGKDVELRCDPISGHTALYWYRQSLGQGLEFLIYFQGNSAPDKSGLPSDRFSAERTGGSVSTLTIQRTQQEDSAVYLCASSLALGTHNEQFFGPGTRLTVL.

Regarding this clone: Additional DNA sequences in this sample encode the identical CDR3. The CDR3 region has the DNA TGTGCCAGTAGTTCGGGGACAGCGAACACTGAAGCTTTCTTT. Residues: CASSSGTANTEAFF. The chain recombines TRBV19 with TRBJ1-1; 7 nucleotides align to TRBD1. Germline CDR1 reads LNHDA; CDR2 reads SQIVND (reference sequence). The CDR3 has 14 residues. V shed 5 bases, J shed 1 base, and the junction held 4 bases outside the gene matches.

The gene calls are TRBV11-2 and TRBJ2-3; 8 bases align to TRBD1. Germline V gene sequence: CDR1 SGHAT, CDR2 FQNNGV. The CDR3 is 17 amino acids. V was clipped by 5 bases and J by 2 bases; unmatched bases: 12. As DNA, the CDR3 is TGTGCCAGCAGCCCGACTCCGGGACAGGCCCTCACAGATACGCAGTATTTT. Translated, it gives CASSPTPGQALTDTQYF.

V usage is TRBV7-6 and J usage is TRBJ2-7, with TRBD1 as a possible D gene (6 bases). V lost 5 bases, J lost 1 base, and 12 bases lay in between. Germline loops: CDR1 SGHVS, CDR2 FNYEAQ. The CDR3 loop spans 14 amino acids. The CDR3 DNA sequence: TGTGCCAGCAGCCCACCGGACAGATCCTACGAGCAGTACTTC. Translated, it gives CASSPPDRSYEQYF.

Points on this clone: The sample has other DNA sequences that encode this CDR3 too. The rearrangement uses TRBV2 and TRBJ1-1, with 8 bases identical to TRBD1. V was clipped by 6 bases and J by 5 bases; unmatched bases: 5. The CDR3 runs 13 residues. The germline CDR1 and CDR2 sequences are SNHLY and FYNNEI. CDR3 in amino acids: CASSQGARTEAFF. CDR3 nucleotide sequence: TGTGCCAGCAGCCAGGGGGCAAGGACTGAAGCTTTCTTT.

This chain links TRBV27 with TRBJ2-7; 8 positions match TRBD2. The CDR3 loop spans 18 amino acids. V lost 0 bases to trimming and J lost 2 bases; unmatched junction nucleotides: 12. In germline, CDR1 is MNHEY, CDR2 SMNVEV (reference sequence). The CDR3 region is CASSLSARNSGIPYEQYF. CDR3 in DNA: TGTGCCAGCAGTTTATCAGCTCGAAATAGCGGGATCCCCTACGAGCAGTACTTC.

This sequence joins TRBV9 and TRBJ2-7; 9 bases map to TRBD2. V gave up 3 bases and J gave up 0 bases; unmatched junction bases: 4. Germline V gene data show CDR1 as SGDLS and CDR2 as YYNGEE. CDR3 length equals 15 residues. CDR3 coding DNA: TGTGCCAGCAGCGATAGCGGGAGCAACTCCTACGAGCAGTACTTC. Its protein product is CASSDSGSNSYEQYF.

CDR3 residues: CASSPSLAGTPRTDTQYF. The CDR3 DNA reads TGTGCCAGCAGCCCTTCTTTAGCGGGGACCCCCCGCACAGATACGCAGTATTTT. This sequence joins TRBV7-8 and TRBJ2-3, with 8 bases fitting TRBD2. This CDR3 region has 18 residues. The V and J ends lost 5 bases and 1 base, in that order; junction bases with no gene match: 14. Germline V lookup: CDR1 SGHVS, CDR2 FQNEAQ.

The chain combines TRBV9 with TRBJ2-1; D is perhaps TRBD2 (5 bases). This CDR3 comprises 13 residues. V lost 4 bases, J lost 9 bases, and 14 bases lay in between. Germline-derived CDR1 and CDR2 are SGDLS and YYNGEE. CDR3 in DNA: TGTGCCAGCAGCATCGGAGGCGGTACTGAGCAGTTCTTC. Its translation is CASSIGGGTEQFF.

In DNA, the CDR3 is TGCGCCAGCAGCCAAGATGCTCGGGGACTTGAAGCTTTCTTT. It encodes CASSQDARGLEAFF. The chain recombines TRBV4-1 with TRBJ1-1, with a possible D match to TRBD1 (5 bases). This CDR3 has 14 residues. The germline V gene has CDR1 MGHRA and CDR2 YSYEKL. Trimming removed 0 bases at V and 7 bases at J, with 12 bases between.

The chain has TRBV5-1 and TRBJ2-1; weak D call: TRBD1 (6 bases). Trimming cost V 0 bases and J 8 bases, with 9 bases left between them. The CDR3 length is 13 residues. CDR1 is SGHRS and CDR2 is YFSETQ in the germline V gene. The CDR3: CASSLVTGYEQFF. The DNA of the CDR3 is TGCGCCAGCAGCTTGGTGACAGGCTATGAGCAGTTCTTC.